This T cell receptor (beta chain) was observed in a study of T cells expressing NK-cell markers. Whole-study context: Underlying the TCR beta repertoires were sorted CD3+CD56+NKG2C+, CD3+CD56+NKG2C- and CD3+CD56-NKG2C+ T cells. Points from the study as a whole: CD8+ T cells in over 5 donors included dominant NKG2C+ clonotypes at roughly 1.0-7.0%. One observes that, in several donors, these clonotypes were also the leading ones within the CD3+CD56-NKG2C+ fraction. Whether expanded NKG2C-expressing T cell clones recognize HCMV is unknown.

For this clonotype: Its cognate antigen is unknown.

Reanalyzing the 5' RACE reads, TCRdb keeps one entry per CDR3 protein, without DNA. The ten top clones account for under 20%, within a sample of roughly 180,000 distinct CDR3 sequences. The CDR3 is 16 amino acids. In germline, CDR1 is MGHDK, CDR2 SYGVNS. Sequenced sample: blood T cells: a sorted CD56 or NKG2C T cell subset, CD4+ or CD8+ T cells, or bulk PBMC T cells (not recorded which). The chain employs TRBV25-1 and TRBJ2-1; the D gene TCRdb calls, TRBD1, cannot be checked with no DNA. The sequence was collected from a woman between 18 and 75 years old in good health. The chain's CDR3 is CASSEPPGEVYNEQFF.